Following are 17 T cell receptor beta chains from one sample sequenced in a study of cytomegalovirus exposure and HLA in healthy donors. The protocol was immunoSEQ multiplex PCR, while the TCRdb copy is restricted to in-frame clones and leaves out a portion. The data hold about 280,000 clones, with 88% observed a single time. Sequenced material: PBMCs. These receptors came from a woman aged 18-30 years in good health and CMV-seronegative.

The chain uses TRBV5-6 and TRBJ2-1; D gene ambiguous. Germline-derived CDR1 and CDR2 are SGHDT and YYEEEE. Trimming left V 4 bases short and J 1 base short, with 6 bases between. The CDR3 loop spans 13 amino acids. The CDR3 DNA follows: TGTGCCAGCAGCCCCCTTTCCTACAATGAGCAGTTCTTC. Its protein is CASSPLSYNEQFF. Full variable domain (remainder filled in from reference TRBV5-6 and TRBJ2-1): DAGVTQSPTHLIKTRGQQVTLRCSPKSGHDTVSWYQQALGQGPQFIFQYYEEEERQRGNFPDRFSGHQFPNYSSELNVNALLLGDSALYLCASSPLSYNEQFFGPGTRLTVL.

This clone was observed at least ten times. The J gene is TRBJ1-1, the V gene TRBV6-1, with unresolved D. V lost 5 bases to trimming and J lost 13 bases, with 20 bases between them. Per the germline V gene, CDR1 is MNHNS and CDR2 is SASEGT. The CDR3 sequence is 13 residues long. CDR3 sequence: CASSPGEAFADFF. The CDR3 DNA sequence: TGTGCCAGCAGTCCTGGGGAGGCATTTGCTGATTTCTTT.

V and J are TRBV19 and TRBJ1-2; 7 bases are a match to TRBD1. This CDR3 has 17 residues. Trimming took 3 bases from V and 2 from J; bases not matched to a gene: 12. Germline V gene sequence: CDR1 LNHDA, CDR2 SQIVND (reference sequence). CDR3 sequence (DNA): TGTGCCAGTAGTATCTTCCAAGACAGGGAAGTCAACTATGGCTACACCTTC. Protein sequence: CASSIFQDREVNYGYTF.

This clone came up once. Other DNA sequences within the sample encode an identical CDR3. J is TRBJ1-5 and V is TRBV6-5; tentatively, D is TRBD1 (6 bases). CDR1 is MNHEY, CDR2 SVGAGI, per germline. V was cut by 6 bases and J by 7 bases, with 13 bases left in between. This CDR3 spans 13 amino acids. CDR3 bases: TGTGCCAGCAGACCCACAGGGAACCAGCCCCAGCATTTT. Residues: CASRPTGNQPQHF.

The J gene is TRBJ2-7, the V gene TRBV19; 9 positions match TRBD2. The CDR3 totals 15 residues. Germline values: CDR1 LNHDA, CDR2 SQIVND (reference sequence). V trimming: 3 bases; J trimming: 4 bases; junction bases outside the gene matches: 7. DNA for the CDR3: TGTGCCAGTAGTATGGGAGCGGGAGGCGGGTACGAGCAGTACTTC. It specifies CASSMGAGGGYEQYF.

The chain couples TRBV28 to TRBJ1-3, with TRBD1 as a possible D gene (6 bases). The germline V and J ends were trimmed by 3 bases and 2 bases, with 11 bases remaining between them. This CDR3 region has 15 residues. Germline assignment: CDR1 MDHEN and CDR2 SYDVKM. CDR3 DNA: TGTGCCAGCAGTTTTCTGGCAGGGGCTGGAAACACCATATATTTT. The encoded protein is CASSFLAGAGNTIYF.

The V and J genes are TRBV28 and TRBJ1-2; D gene unclear. The germline V gene encodes CDR1 MDHEN and CDR2 SYDVKM. With 7 bases removed from V and 4 bases from J, the gap between germline ends came to 13 bases. This CDR3 comprises 13 residues. The CDR3 DNA is TGTGCCAGCACACCCCCGGGTATCTATGGCTACACCTTC. This gives the protein CASTPPGIYGYTF.

This clone was observed many times. The chain carries TRBV5-4 and TRBJ1-1; D is possibly TRBD1 (6 bases). The V end lost 3 bases, the J end lost 1 base, and 16 bases lay between the germline ends. Germline V gene lookup returns CDR1 SGHNT and CDR2 YYREEE (reference sequence). The CDR3 length is 16 residues. The CDR3 region is CASSWGGRGSNTEAFF. CDR3 DNA: TGTGCCAGCAGCTGGGGGGGCAGGGGATCGAACACTGAAGCTTTCTTT.

The chain couples TRBV28 to TRBJ2-7; 7 nucleotides line up with TRBD2. With V trimmed by 4 bases and J by 0 bases, 6 bases remained unmatched. Looked up from germline, CDR1 is MDHEN and CDR2 is SYDVKM. The CDR3 is 15 residues long. The CDR3 DNA follows: TGTGCCAGCAGTTCCGGACTAGGTAGCTCCTACGAGCAGTACTTC. Translating it yields CASSSGLGSSYEQYF.

CDR3 amino acids: CASSPLPLGGSGANVLTF. The CDR3, as DNA: TGTGCCAGCAGCCCGCTCCCTCTTGGAGGCTCTGGGGCCAACGTCCTGACTTTC. The gene calls are TRBV5-6 and TRBJ2-6; maybe TRBD2 (5 bases). The CDR3 extends over 18 amino acids. V was clipped by 4 bases and J by 0 bases, with 17 bases between them. The germline gives CDR1 SGHDT, CDR2 YYEEEE.

V gene TRBV10-2 combines with J gene TRBJ1-2, with D possibly matching TRBD1 (6 bases). Germline-derived CDR1 and CDR2 are WSHSY and SAAADI. V lost 7 bases to trimming and J lost 4 bases, with 13 bases between them. There are 13 residues in the CDR3. CDR3 protein: CASTETGSYGYTF. The CDR3 DNA reads TGCGCCAGCACAGAAACAGGGAGCTATGGCTACACCTTC.

This chain joins TRBV27 and TRBJ2-3, with 10 bases fitting TRBD2. The CDR3 consists of 17 residues. V shed 10 bases, J shed 3 bases, and the junction held 16 bases outside the gene matches. Germline-derived CDR1 and CDR2 are MNHEY and SMNVEV (reference sequence). The DNA for the CDR3 is TGTGCCACAAAAATCTCGACTAGCGGGTACGGGACAGATACGCAGTATTTT. Encoded protein: CATKISTSGYGTDTQYF.

The gene calls are TRBV27 and TRBJ2-1; 8 nucleotides match TRBD2. The trim removed 4 bases at V and 6 bases at J, leaving 8 bases unmatched. This CDR3 has 15 residues. Germline V CDR1 and CDR2: MNHEY, SMNVEV (reference sequence). The CDR3: CASSSPGLEVNEQFF. CDR3 nucleotide sequence: TGTGCCAGCAGTTCACCGGGACTAGAGGTCAATGAGCAGTTCTTC.

This clone was seen only once. The rearrangement joins TRBV7-2 to TRBJ2-3; weak D call: TRBD1 (5 bases). V lost 5 bases and J 0 bases, leaving 21 bases between the germline ends. In germline, CDR1 is SGHTA, CDR2 FQGNSA. The CDR3 has 18 residues. CDR3 residues: CASSRPNRLDTSTDTQYF. The CDR3 region has the DNA TGTGCCAGCAGCCGCCCAAATAGGCTGGACACTAGCACAGATACGCAGTATTTT.

V gene TRBV9 combines with J gene TRBJ1-2; no firm D call. V was pared by 3 bases and J by 6 bases, with 12 bases between. Germline loops: CDR1 SGDLS, CDR2 YYNGEE. There are 13 residues in the CDR3. The CDR3 loop reads CASSGRDSDGYTF. In DNA, the CDR3 is TGTGCCAGCAGCGGGAGGGATAGCGATGGCTACACCTTC.

The chain carries TRBV28 and TRBJ2-7, with a possible D match to TRBD2 (7 bases). Germline CDR1 and CDR2: MDHEN and SYDVKM. CDR3 length: 14 amino acids. V was clipped by 5 bases and J by 7 bases, with 18 bases between them. The CDR3 here is CASSPWGGAGEQYF. The CDR3 DNA reads as TGTGCCAGCAGTCCCTGGGGGGGGGCAGGTGAGCAGTACTTC.

The chain couples TRBV5-6 to TRBJ2-1, with D tentatively TRBD2 (5 bases). The germline CDR1 and CDR2 sequences are SGHDT and YYEEEE. V was cut by 0 bases and J by 3 bases, with 13 bases left in between. This CDR3 has 16 residues. The CDR3 DNA reads as TGTGCCAGCAGCTTGGGAGTGAGCGGCTACTACAATGAGCAGTTCTTC. This codes for CASSLGVSGYYNEQFF.